This T cell receptor beta chain is from a study of CD8 T cells in Susac syndrome. Treatment-naive patients with stable or active relapsing-remitting disease served as multiple sclerosis controls. With 0 bases removed from V and 2 bases from J, the gap between germline ends came to 10 bases. Germline V CDR1 and CDR2: SGHRS, YFSETQ. The CDR3 length is 15 residues. RNA in amounts of about 0.5 to 1 ug was reverse transcribed with random hexamers. TCRdb itself ran the immunoSEQ multiplex PCR reads through MiXCR, one entry per CDR3 protein. The sample lists about 140,000 distinct CDR3 sequences, 85% to 95% seen once, with over 0.1% in the top ten.

Sample: CD4+ T cells from PBMCs. This rearrangement joins TRBV5-1 to TRBJ2-3; perhaps TRBD2 as D (6 bases). The clonotype was recovered from a human donor with multiple sclerosis. The CDR3 coding sequence is TGCGCCAGCAGCTTGGCGGGAGTCGTCACAGATACGCAGTATTTT. It is translated as CASSLAGVVTDTQYF. Based on the CDR3 plus reference TRBV5-1 and TRBJ2-3, the full variable domain is KAGVTQTPRYLIKTRGQQVTLSCSPISGHRSVSWYQQTPGQGLQFLFEYFSETQRNKGNFPGRFSGRQFSNSRSEMNVSTLELGDSALYLCASSLAGVVTDTQYFGPGTRLTVL.